These 24 T cell receptor beta chains share one sample of origin, sequenced in a study of blood T cell repertoires in COVID-19. Sequenced by immunoSEQ multiplex PCR; TCRdb stores in-frame clones only, minus some. Of around 370,000 clones detected, around 91% appear once; the ten largest clones hold roughly 3.5%. The sample taken for sequencing was peripheral blood. The source is a young woman who had recovered from COVID-19.

The chain joins TRBV10-3 to TRBJ1-1; 8 bases are a match to TRBD1. The CDR3 contains 17 residues. With V trimmed by 4 bases and J by 0 bases, 10 bases remained unmatched. Germline CDR1 and CDR2: ENHRY and SYGVKD. CDR3 amino acids: CAISVRTGSRLNTEAFF. In DNA, the CDR3 is TGTGCCATCAGTGTTCGGACAGGGAGTCGCCTGAACACTGAAGCTTTCTTT.

This clone was observed once. The CDR3 here is CASSSLQGDTEAFF. The CDR3 region has the DNA TGCGCCAGCAGCTCCCTACAGGGGGACACTGAAGCTTTCTTT. The chain carries TRBV5-1 and TRBJ1-1; 8 bases fit TRBD1. V dropped 3 bases and J dropped 3; count of bases not matched to a gene: 4. The CDR3 is 14 amino acids. In germline, CDR1 is SGHRS, CDR2 YFSETQ.

The chain couples TRBV4-1 to TRBJ2-1; D gene ambiguous. CDR1 is MGHRA, CDR2 YSYEKL, per germline. The CDR3 sequence is 12 residues long. V lost 6 bases to trimming and J lost 8 bases, with 11 bases between them. The CDR3 is CASSRDGDEQFF. The CDR3 bases are TGCGCCAGCAGTCGTGACGGAGATGAGCAGTTCTTC.

The chain uses TRBV4-1 and TRBJ1-4; D perhaps matches TRBD1 (6 bases). The V end was cut by 0 bases, the J end by 5 bases, with 22 bases between. The CDR3 is made up of 19 amino acids. From germline, CDR1 is MGHRA and CDR2 YSYEKL. Written as DNA, the CDR3 is TGCGCCAGCAGCCAAGATGCGATGGACAGAACCTCAGCGAATGAAAAACTGTTTTTT. Translated: CASSQDAMDRTSANEKLFF.

The V call is TRBV10-3, the J call TRBJ1-5; TRBD1 agrees at 7 bases. Germline-derived CDR1 and CDR2 are ENHRY and SYGVKD. V gave up 4 bases and J gave up 3 bases; unmatched junction bases: 3. This CDR3 contains 14 residues. This chain's CDR3 is CAISVTGDNQPQHF. CDR3 DNA: TGTGCCATCAGTGTAACAGGGGACAATCAGCCCCAGCATTTT.

The V gene is TRBV5-1, the J gene TRBJ1-2; TRBD1 might be the D (6 bases). The length of the CDR3 is 14 residues. The germline CDR1 and CDR2 sequences are SGHRS and YFSETQ. V was clipped by 2 bases and J by 2 bases, with 10 bases between them. CDR3 in amino acids: CASSLNRANYGYTF. DNA of the CDR3: TGCGCCAGCAGCTTAAACAGGGCCAACTATGGCTACACCTTC.

The rearrangement uses TRBV7-2 and TRBJ1-5; D is undetermined. The CDR3 has 14 residues. Per germline, CDR1 SGHTA and CDR2 FQGNSA. The V and J ends lost 1 base and 4 bases respectively, with 8 bases between them. CDR3 coding DNA: TGTGCCAGCAGCTTAGACAGATATAATCAGCCCCAGCATTTT. Translating it yields CASSLDRYNQPQHF.

The chain has TRBV7-2 and TRBJ2-2; TRBD2 is a possible D gene (5 bases). The CDR3 runs to 15 residues. CDR1 is SGHTA and CDR2 is FQGNSA in the germline V gene. V lost 1 base and J 6 bases, leaving 12 bases between the germline ends. The CDR3 sequence is CASSLEFGGSGELFF. The CDR3 region has the DNA TGTGCCAGCAGCTTAGAGTTCGGCGGGTCCGGGGAGCTGTTTTTT.

This clone was seen a single time. The chain couples TRBV7-2 to TRBJ1-3; D gene ambiguous. Per germline, CDR1 SGHTA and CDR2 FQGNSA. V dropped 2 bases and J dropped 0 bases, with 8 bases sitting between them. The length of the CDR3 is 15 residues. The CDR3 bases are TGTGCCAGCAGCTTATCGCGGATCTCTGGAAACACCATATATTTT. It codes for CASSLSRISGNTIYF.

The V and J genes are TRBV5-6 and TRBJ2-2, with 12 bases lining up with TRBD2. The germline V gene has CDR1 SGHDT and CDR2 YYEEEE. V dropped 2 bases and J dropped 8; count of bases not matched to a gene: 13. The CDR3 is 18 residues long. CDR3 sequence reads: CASSLTYPTSGRAGELFF. CDR3 DNA: TGTGCCAGCAGCTTAACGTATCCGACTAGCGGGAGAGCGGGGGAGCTGTTTTTT.

The chain uses TRBV19 and TRBJ2-1; 12 nucleotides align to TRBD2. Losses at the gene ends were 6 bases for V and 6 bases for J; bases not matched to a gene: 3. Germline V lookup: CDR1 LNHDA, CDR2 SQIVND (reference sequence). The CDR3 spans 14 residues. The CDR3 sequence is CASRPSGGVNEQFF. CDR3 nucleotide sequence: TGTGCCAGTAGACCTAGCGGGGGGGTCAATGAGCAGTTCTTC.

The chain employs TRBV2 and TRBJ1-5; 8 bases are shared with TRBD1. The V and J ends lost 6 bases and 3 bases, in that order; junction bases with no gene match: 7. Germline V lookup: CDR1 SNHLY, CDR2 FYNNEI. The CDR3 is 15 residues long. The CDR3 here is CASSQQGGNNQPQHF. The CDR3 nucleotides read TGTGCCAGCAGCCAACAGGGGGGAAACAATCAGCCCCAGCATTTT.

The V and J genes are TRBV9 and TRBJ2-1; TRBD2 agrees at 10 bases. Germline CDR1 is SGDLS and CDR2 is YYNGEE. V lost 1 base and J lost 7; bases outside the gene matches: 11. CDR3 length equals 17 residues. CDR3: CASSVNSKSSGRNEQFF. The CDR3, as DNA: TGTGCCAGCAGCGTAAACTCCAAATCTAGCGGGAGAAATGAGCAGTTCTTC.

V is TRBV7-2 and J is TRBJ2-6; no definite D call. Germline assignment: CDR1 SGHTA and CDR2 FQGNSA. Deletions cut 5 bases from V and 3 bases from J, with 5 bases between. The CDR3 loop spans 13 amino acids. The CDR3 here is CASSPGGANVLTF. The CDR3 DNA follows: TGTGCCAGCAGCCCGGGTGGGGCCAACGTCCTGACTTTC.

The chain uses TRBV15 and TRBJ2-1, with D possibly TRBD2 on 6 matching bases. The V end lost 8 bases, the J end lost 5 bases, and 16 bases lay between the germline ends. The length of the CDR3 is 14 residues. CDR1 LNHNV and CDR2 YYDKDF come from the germline V gene (reference sequence). CDR3 sequence: CATAQRANNNEQFF. The CDR3 region has the DNA TGTGCCACCGCACAGCGGGCGAATAACAATGAGCAGTTCTTC.

This clone was observed a single time. The chain is built from TRBV5-1 and TRBJ1-4; 7 bases are a match to TRBD1. V shed 5 bases and J 3 bases; nucleotides not matched to a gene: 7. This CDR3 comprises 15 residues. Germline CDR1 reads SGHRS; CDR2 reads YFSETQ. CDR3 in DNA: TGCGCCAGCAGAATCGGACAGGCGTCTAATGAAAAACTGTTTTTT. It translates to CASRIGQASNEKLFF.

Turning to this clone: Distinct nucleotide sequences in the sample also encode this CDR3. This rearrangement joins TRBV27 to TRBJ1-1; the match to TRBD1 covers 8 bases. The CDR3 length is 13 residues. From germline, CDR1 is MNHEY and CDR2 SMNVEV (reference sequence). Unmatched junction bases numbered 1, after V lost 3 bases and J lost 4 bases. In nucleotides, the CDR3 is TGTGCCAGCAGTTTGACAGGGGTCACTGAAGCTTTCTTT. Translated: CASSLTGVTEAFF.

This clone was seen more than once but under ten times. The rearrangement uses TRBV23-1 and TRBJ1-6; the match to TRBD1 covers 7 bases. Being an ORF, TRBV23-1 has a function that is uncertain. Unmatched junction bases numbered 11, after V lost 3 bases and J lost 0 bases. The CDR3 covers 19 residues. CDR3 DNA: TGCGCCAGCAGTCATCGCCGGGGACAGATGAGCTCCTATAATTCACCCCTCCACTTT. This gives the protein CASSHRRGQMSSYNSPLHF.

The chain joins TRBV14 to TRBJ2-1; perhaps TRBD1 as D (7 bases). This CDR3 has 15 amino acids. V was trimmed by 3 bases and J by 6 bases, leaving 15 bases between them. The germline CDR1 and CDR2 sequences are SGHDN and FVKESK. The CDR3 DNA sequence: TGTGCCAGCAGCCAGACAGGGTACGGGGGCAATGAGCAGTTCTTC. Amino acid sequence: CASSQTGYGGNEQFF.

The rearrangement joins TRBV14 to TRBJ2-3, with TRBD2 identical over 11 bases. Germline V gene sequence: CDR1 SGHDN, CDR2 FVKESK. The junction had 3 bases not matched to a gene; V was cut back by 1 base and J by 9 bases. The CDR3 consists of 14 residues. The chain's CDR3 is CASSQVLAGGTQYF. CDR3 DNA: TGTGCCAGCAGCCAAGTTCTAGCGGGAGGAACGCAGTATTTT.

The J gene is TRBJ1-2, the V gene TRBV27; TRBD1 agrees at 7 bases. With V trimmed by 3 bases and J by 8 bases, 9 bases remained unmatched. CDR3 length: 14 amino acids. Germline assignment: CDR1 MNHEY and CDR2 SMNVEV (reference sequence). In DNA form, the CDR3 reads TGTGCCAGCAGTTTGGATAGGGGGCGTTGGGGCTACACCTTC. Translating it yields CASSLDRGRWGYTF.

This chain links TRBV7-9 with TRBJ1-1; TRBD1 might be the D (6 bases). This CDR3 is built from 12 residues. V lost 5 bases, J lost 7 bases, and 11 bases lay in between. CDR1 is SEHNR and CDR2 is FQNEAQ in the germline V gene (reference sequence). This CDR3 reads CASSPWTDEAFF. The CDR3 nucleotides are TGTGCCAGCAGCCCCTGGACAGATGAAGCTTTCTTT.

V usage is TRBV29-1 and J usage is TRBJ2-3; TRBD1 is a possible D gene (5 bases). This CDR3 has 14 residues. Per germline, CDR1 SQVTM and CDR2 ANQGSEA. V was cut by 1 base and J by 2 bases, with 10 bases left in between. The DNA for the CDR3 is TGCAGCGTTGAAGGCACCAGGGTCACAGATACGCAGTATTTT. Translated: CSVEGTRVTDTQYF.

The count of this clone is one. The chain links TRBV10-3 to TRBJ1-1; D not certain. The CDR3 has 13 residues. V lost 0 bases and J lost 7, with 9 bases in between. Per germline, CDR1 ENHRY and CDR2 SYGVKD. CDR3 amino acids: CAISESGQLEAFF. The CDR3 DNA sequence: TGTGCCATCAGTGAGTCTGGGCAGCTTGAAGCTTTCTTT.